This T cell receptor (beta chain) was observed in a study of blood T cells in healthy people across ages. The use of a sample-barcoded 5' primer and a J-beta primer mix characterized a second PCR of 7 to 11 cycles. Using its own MiXCR run on the 5' RACE reads, TCRdb lists one record per CDR3 protein. Of about 1.5 million distinct CDR3 sequences in the sample, approximately 39% were seen once. In germline, CDR1 is MNHEY, CDR2 SVGEGT. With 7 bases clipped from V and 4 bases from J, the junction kept 5 bases outside the gene matches. This CDR3 has 14 amino acids. The rearrangement joins TRBV6-2 or TRBV6-3 to TRBJ2-1; TRBD1 matches 9 bases. This clonotype originated in a woman aged 18-29 years in good health. The sequenced sample was blood. This CDR3 is CASTLDRGYNEQFF. The DNA for the CDR3 is TGTGCCAGCACCTTGGACAGGGGATACAATGAGCAGTTCTTC.